A selection of T cell receptor beta chains follows, all from one sample in a study of CD8 T cells in ankylosing spondylitis. TCRdb reanalysed the 5' RACE reads using MiXCR and keeps one entry per CDR3 protein. The sample carries around 390,000 distinct CDR3 sequences, 20% to 25% recorded once. The material sequenced was blood, either unsorted or a sorted T cell fraction (not recorded which). The source of these receptors is a male donor with ankylosing spondylitis. Each CDR3 is given with its conserved first and last residue. A D gene is named only where the DNA matches it firmly. Rows give clone size only sometimes, using once, few, many, or a class for an expanded clone.

clone_size	v_call	j_call	d_call	cdr3_nt	cdr3_aa
-	TRBV5-1	TRBJ2-4	-	TGCGCCAGCAGCTTGGCCTCTGTGGGTAACATTCAGTACTTC	CASSLASVGNIQYF
-	TRBV5-1	TRBJ2-7	TRBD1	TGCGCCAGCAGCCGCGAGGGACAGGGGCGAGGCATCTACGAGCAGTACTTC	CASSREGQGRGIYEQYF
few	TRBV7-2	TRBJ2-7	TRBD2	TGTGCCAGCAGCTCCGGGACTAGCGGGATCTCCTACGAGCAGTACTTC	CASSSGTSGISYEQYF
-	TRBV21-1	TRBJ2-3	-	TGTGCCAGCAGCAAAAGTAGCATATACCCCACAGATACGCAGTATTTT	CASSKSSIYPTDTQYF
few	TRBV7-2	TRBJ2-2	-	TGTGCCAGCAGCGCCGACAGATACACCGGGGAGCTGTTTTTT	CASSADRYTGELFF
-	TRBV28	TRBJ2-7	TRBD1	TGTGCCATCTGGGACAGGGAGGGATCCTACGAGCAGTACTTC	CAIWDREGSYEQYF
-	TRBV10-3	TRBJ1-5	-	TGTGCCATCAGTGAGTCGGGGGGGGATCAGCCCCAGCATTTT	CAISESGGDQPQHF
-	TRBV18	TRBJ1-5	-	TGTGCCAGCTCCTCGGAGGGTGGGAATCAGCCCCAGCATTTT	CASSSEGGNQPQHF
few	TRBV28	TRBJ2-2	TRBD2	TGTGCCAGCAGTTGGACTAGCGGGACGAACACCGGGGAGCTGTTTTTT	CASSWTSGTNTGELFF
-	TRBV12-3/TRBV12-4	TRBJ1-5	-	TGTGCCAGCAGTTTCGGTCTTTATCAGCCCCAGCATTTT	CASSFGLYQPQHF
few	TRBV10-3	TRBJ2-3	-	TGTGCCATCAGTGACCCAGGGGAGAGCACAGATACGCAGTATTTT	CAISDPGESTDTQYF
-	TRBV7-9	TRBJ2-7	TRBD1	TGTGCCAGCAGGACCATATCCGGGACAGCACCATCCTACGAGCAGTACTTC	CASRTISGTAPSYEQYF
-	TRBV28	TRBJ2-1	-	TGTGCCAGCACCGCGCCCGGAGGGGTATACAATGAGCAGTTCTTC	CASTAPGGVYNEQFF
many	TRBV5-1	TRBJ2-1	-	TGCGCCAGCAGTCTAAACCTCAATGAGCAGTTCTTC	CASSLNLNEQFF
many	TRBV28	TRBJ1-6	TRBD1	TGTGCCAGCAGAGAGGACAGGGCCTCACCCCTCCACTTT	CASREDRASPLHF
once	TRBV19	TRBJ1-5	TRBD1	TGTGCCAGTAGCCGGACAGGCTGGGACAATCAGCCCCAGCATTTT	CASSRTGWDNQPQHF
-	TRBV6-5	TRBJ2-7	-	TGTGCCAGCAGTTACTCCCGGACGGATACCTACGAGCAGTACTTC	CASSYSRTDTYEQYF
-	TRBV12-5	TRBJ2-3	-	TGTGCTAGTCGCAGAAATACGCAGTATTTT	CASRRNTQYF
few	TRBV27	TRBJ1-3	-	TGTGCCAGCAGTTTATCAGGGCGGACTTTCTCTGGAAACACCATATATTTT	CASSLSGRTFSGNTIYF
-	TRBV6-5	TRBJ1-3	-	TGTGCCAGCAGTTACTCTTGGGGCATCTCTGGAAACACCATATATTTT	CASSYSWGISGNTIYF
few	TRBV12-3/TRBV12-4	TRBJ2-3	-	TGTGCCAGCAGTTTAATCGGTACGCAGTATTTT	CASSLIGTQYF
-	TRBV5-1	TRBJ1-1	-	TGCGCCAGCACCCCCTTGGGGGGGGCTGAAGCTTTCTTT	CASTPLGGAEAFF
few	TRBV12-3/TRBV12-4	TRBJ2-2	TRBD1	TGTGCCAGCAGGACAGGGGTAGCGAACACCGGGGAGCTGTTTTTT	CASRTGVANTGELFF
-	TRBV20-1	TRBJ1-3	-	TGCAGTGCTAGAGACGGGTCTGGAAACACCATATATTTT	CSARDGSGNTIYF
-	TRBV7-7	TRBJ2-5	TRBD1	TGTGCTAGCAGCCAAGACAGGGTGGAGACCCAGTACTTC	CASSQDRVETQYF
-	TRBV6-5	TRBJ1-2	-	TGTGCCAGCAGTTCCCCCCGAGAGGGAATAAGTGGCTACACCTTC	CASSSPREGISGYTF
-	TRBV12-3/TRBV12-4	TRBJ1-6	-	TGTGCCAGCAGGAACGACAGGTTTTCACCCCTCCACTTT	CASRNDRFSPLHF
few	TRBV20-1	TRBJ2-3	TRBD1	TGCAGTGCTAGAGGGGACAGAGATACGCAGTATTTT	CSARGDRDTQYF
once	TRBV9	TRBJ2-3	TRBD2	TGTGCCAGCAGCTTGGGGACTAGCGTTACAGATACGCAGTATTTT	CASSLGTSVTDTQYF
-	TRBV6-1	TRBJ1-5	-	TGTGCCAGCAGCCGCGGGGGCGCAGATCAGCCCCAGCATTTT	CASSRGGADQPQHF
-	TRBV18	TRBJ1-5	-	TGTGCCAGCTCACAGGGGCTCAATCAGCCCCAGCATTTT	CASSQGLNQPQHF
many	TRBV29-1	TRBJ2-3	TRBD2	TGCAGCGTCCGGACTAGCAGCATCACAGATACGCAGTATTTT	CSVRTSSITDTQYF
few	TRBV29-1	TRBJ2-5	-	TGCAGCGGCGGGGCGAGAGAAGAGACCCAGTACTTC	CSGGAREETQYF
-	TRBV10-2	TRBJ2-3	-	TGCGCCAGCAGTGCTGCGCCTAGCACAGATACGCAGTATTTT	CASSAAPSTDTQYF
few	TRBV5-1	TRBJ2-1	-	TGCGCCAGCAGCACGGTTAGGGGCAATGAGCAGTTCTTC	CASSTVRGNEQFF
few	TRBV5-1	TRBJ1-6	-	TGCGCCAACCTTGGACCGGTTTCACCCCTCCACTTT	CANLGPVSPLHF
-	TRBV19	TRBJ1-1	TRBD1	TGTCCCAGTACTTCCCGGGACAGGGCCACTGAAGCTTTCTTT	CPSTSRDRATEAFF
few	TRBV29-1	TRBJ2-7	TRBD2	TGCAGCGTTGAAGGGGCTAGCGGGGGAAATTACGAGCAGTACTTC	CSVEGASGGNYEQYF
few	TRBV7-2	TRBJ2-5	TRBD2	TGTGCCAGCAGCGGAAGCGGGATGGAAGAGACCCAGTACTTC	CASSGSGMEETQYF
few	TRBV6-2/TRBV6-3	TRBJ2-7	-	TGTGCCAGCAGTTACCGGGTTAGCAGATCCTACGAGCAGTACTTC	CASSYRVSRSYEQYF
-	TRBV12-3/TRBV12-4	TRBJ2-5	-	TGTGCCAGCAGTTTAGCGGAGTTGAAGACCCAGTACTTC	CASSLAELKTQYF
-	TRBV20-1	TRBJ2-3	TRBD2	TGCAGTGCTAGAGTTTCGGGGGGGCGGTGGACAGATACGCAGTATTTT	CSARVSGGRWTDTQYF
few	TRBV7-9	TRBJ2-7	TRBD2	TGTGCCAGCAGCTTAGGAGATAGCGGGAGTTTCGGCTACGAGCAGTACTTC	CASSLGDSGSFGYEQYF
-	TRBV12-3/TRBV12-4	TRBJ2-1	-	TGTGCCAGCAGTTTACTTCCTAGCAGCTCCTACAATGAGCAGTTCTTC	CASSLLPSSSYNEQFF
many	TRBV29-1	TRBJ2-3	TRBD2	TGCAGCGTATTGACTAGCGGGAGGGCCGCAGCGAGCACAGATACGCAGTATTTT	CSVLTSGRAAASTDTQYF
-	TRBV4-1	TRBJ1-2	TRBD1	TGCGCCAGCAGCCTCTCCCCGGGACAGACCTATGGCTACACCTTC	CASSLSPGQTYGYTF
-	TRBV6-5	TRBJ2-5	TRBD2	TGTGCCACCGGGGGGGTTGGGGAGACCCAGTACTTC	CATGGVGETQYF
few	TRBV3-1	TRBJ2-5	TRBD2	TGTGCCAGCAGCCAAGATCCGACTAGCGAAGAGACCCAGTACTTC	CASSQDPTSEETQYF